The 6 T cell receptor beta chains in this list originate from one sample, sequenced in a study of blood T cells in healthy people across ages. Primers used in a second PCR of about 6 to 12 cycles were a sample-barcoded 5' primer and a J-beta primer mix. MiXCR, applied by TCRdb to the 5' RACE reads, yields one record per CDR3 protein. The sample has over 450,000 distinct CDR3 sequences, 24% seen once. A further study also used this sample, focusing on T cells of mothers and their children.

Sequencing was performed on blood. The receptors were gathered from a boy between 10 and 17 years old in good health.

The V gene is TRBV6-2 or TRBV6-3, the J gene TRBJ2-7; 9 nucleotides align to TRBD2. The CDR3 is 14 amino acids. V dropped 6 bases and J dropped 3; count of bases not matched to a gene: 6. Per germline, CDR1 MNHEY and CDR2 SVGEGT. The CDR3 nucleotides read TGTGCCAGCAGCGATAGCGGGAGAGTCTACGAGCAGTACTTC. This sequence encodes CASSDSGRVYEQYF.

This clonotype has just a few counts. The CDR3 coding sequence is TGCGCCAGCAGCCCTGAGGGACAGGGGATGTCCTACGAGCAGTACTTC. Translating it yields CASSPEGQGMSYEQYF. The rearrangement joins TRBV5-1 to TRBJ2-7, with TRBD1 matching 10 bases. The CDR3 is 16 residues long. Germline CDR1 and CDR2: SGHRS and YFSETQ. J was trimmed by 1 base and V by 4 bases; bases with no gene match: 8.

This clonotype was seen a single time. V usage is TRBV2 and J usage is TRBJ2-7, with TRBD1 identical over 11 bases. Looked up from germline, CDR1 is SNHLY and CDR2 is FYNNEI. The V segment lost 6 bases and the J segment 5 bases; nucleotides outside the gene matches: 18. The CDR3 runs to 18 residues. The CDR3 nucleotides are TGTGCCAGCAGGGTACCCGTGGACAGGGGGCGCAATGGACACGAGCAGTACTTC. Translated: CASRVPVDRGRNGHEQYF.

This clonotype has more than one count but fewer than ten. The chain is built from TRBV6-6 and TRBJ2-1; TRBD2 agrees at 8 bases. The CDR3 totals 16 residues. CDR1 MNHNY and CDR2 SVGAGI come from the germline V gene (reference sequence). Trimming cost V 11 bases and J 4 bases; bases outside gene matches: 16. CDR3 residues: CASKGGSGGPYNEQFF. In nucleotides, the CDR3 is TGTGCCTCCAAGGGGGGCAGCGGGGGACCATACAATGAGCAGTTCTTC.

The CDR3 DNA follows: TGTGCCAGCAGCCTTCGACAGGGCGGGCAGTATTTT. It specifies CASSLRQGGQYF. This sequence joins TRBV5-5 and TRBJ2-3, with 7 bases that match TRBD1. The CDR3 sequence is 12 residues long. Germline V CDR1 and CDR2: SGHKS, YYEKEE (reference sequence). V gave up 4 bases and J gave up 11 bases; unmatched junction bases: 7. Full variable domain (missing parts from reference TRBV5-5 and TRBJ2-3): DAGVTQSPTHLIKTRGQQVTLRCSPISGHKSVSWYQQVLGQGPQFIFQYYEKEERGRGNFPDRFSARQFPNYSSELNVNALLLGDSALYLCASSLRQGGQYFGPGTRLTVL.

CDR3 residues: CASSYSEGRDTQYF. CDR3 nucleotide sequence: TGTGCCAGCAGTTACTCCGAGGGTCGGGATACGCAGTATTTT. The rearrangement links TRBV6-6 to TRBJ2-3; the D gene is possibly TRBD2 (5 bases). Germline V lookup: CDR1 MNHNY, CDR2 SVGAGI (reference sequence). V was shortened by 0 bases and J by 6 bases, with 10 bases between the two germline ends. There are 14 residues in the CDR3.